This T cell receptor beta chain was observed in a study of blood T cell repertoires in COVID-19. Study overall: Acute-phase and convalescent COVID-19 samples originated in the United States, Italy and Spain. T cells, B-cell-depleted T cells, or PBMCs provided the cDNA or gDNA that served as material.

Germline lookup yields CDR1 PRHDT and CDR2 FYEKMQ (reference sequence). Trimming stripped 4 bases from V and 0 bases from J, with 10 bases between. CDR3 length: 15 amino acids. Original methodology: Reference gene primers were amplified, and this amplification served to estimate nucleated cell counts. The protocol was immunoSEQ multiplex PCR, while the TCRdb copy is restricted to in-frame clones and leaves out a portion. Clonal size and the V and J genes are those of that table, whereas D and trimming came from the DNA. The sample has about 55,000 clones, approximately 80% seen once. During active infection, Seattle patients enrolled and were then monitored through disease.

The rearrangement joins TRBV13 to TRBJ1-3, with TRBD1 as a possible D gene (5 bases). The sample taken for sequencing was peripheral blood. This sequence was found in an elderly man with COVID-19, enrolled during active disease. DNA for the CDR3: TGTGCCAGCAGCTGGACATTCAACTCTGGAAACACCATATATTTT. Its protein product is CASSWTFNSGNTIYF. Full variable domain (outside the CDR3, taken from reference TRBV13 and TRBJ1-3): AAGVIQSPRHLIKEKRETATLKCYPIPRHDTVYWYQQGPGQDPQFLISFYEKMQSDKGSIPDRFSAQQFSDYHSELNMSSLELGDSALYFCASSWTFNSGNTIYFGEGSWLTVV.